One and the same sample provided the 3 T cell receptor beta chains below, sequenced in a study of CD8+ T cells in alopecia areata. Specified treatment: oral pan-JAK inhibitor, 5-10 mg twice daily. Sequencing used cDNA as its template, made by extracting RNA and reverse transcribing it. Clones were read by immunoSEQ multiplex PCR, and TCRdb kept only the in-frame ones, dropping some. The table shows 150,000 to 200,000 clones, with about 65% occurring only once. Sequencing used CD4+ T cells sorted from blood, obtained between weeks 47 and 50, from a patient treated with tofacitinib. The receptors stem from a human donor with alopecia areata.

This chain connects TRBV7-2 to TRBJ2-3, with D possibly being TRBD1 (6 bases). CDR1 is SGHTA, CDR2 FQGNSA, per germline. Trimming stripped 4 bases from V and 8 bases from J, with 13 bases between. CDR3 size: 13 residues. The CDR3: CASSYDQGSTQYF. The CDR3 DNA follows: TGTGCCAGCAGCTACGACCAGGGGAGTACGCAGTATTTT.

V and J are TRBV30 and TRBJ2-2; TRBD2 is a possible D gene (7 bases). V was cut by 2 bases and J by 6 bases, with 19 bases left in between. Germline lookup yields CDR1 GTSNPN and CDR2 SVGIG (reference sequence). CDR3 length: 16 residues. The CDR3 is CAWSLAGGQGPGELFF. CDR3 coding DNA: TGTGCCTGGAGTCTTGCCGGGGGGCAGGGTCCCGGGGAGCTGTTTTTT.

The chain couples TRBV18 to TRBJ2-2, with 7 bases matching TRBD1. The trim removed 1 base at V and 0 bases at J, leaving 5 bases unmatched. From germline, CDR1 is KGHSH and CDR2 LQKENI. The CDR3 is 17 amino acids. The DNA of the CDR3 is TGTGCCAGCTCACCACTGAACAGGGGTCCGAACACCGGGGAGCTGTTTTTT. This codes for CASSPLNRGPNTGELFF.